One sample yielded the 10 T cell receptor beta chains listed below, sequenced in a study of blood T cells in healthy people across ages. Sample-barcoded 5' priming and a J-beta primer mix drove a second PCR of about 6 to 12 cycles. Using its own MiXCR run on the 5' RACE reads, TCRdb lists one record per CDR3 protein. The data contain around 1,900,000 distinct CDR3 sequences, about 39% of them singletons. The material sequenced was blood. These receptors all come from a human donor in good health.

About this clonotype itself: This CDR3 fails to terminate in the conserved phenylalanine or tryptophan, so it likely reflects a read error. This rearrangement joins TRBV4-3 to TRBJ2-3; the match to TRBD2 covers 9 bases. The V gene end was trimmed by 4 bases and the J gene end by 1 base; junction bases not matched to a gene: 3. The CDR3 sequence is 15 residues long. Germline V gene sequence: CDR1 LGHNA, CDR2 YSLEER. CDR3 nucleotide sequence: TGCGCCAGCAGCCCGCGGGGGGGCGGCACAGATACGCAGTATTTG. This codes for CASSPRGGGTDTQYL.

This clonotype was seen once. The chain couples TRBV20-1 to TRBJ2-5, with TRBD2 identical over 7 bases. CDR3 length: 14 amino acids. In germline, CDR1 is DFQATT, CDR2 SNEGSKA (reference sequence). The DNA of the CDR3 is TGCAGCGAGGGAAGCGGGACCCTGCCAGGGACCCAGTACTTC. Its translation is CSEGSGTLPGTQYF.

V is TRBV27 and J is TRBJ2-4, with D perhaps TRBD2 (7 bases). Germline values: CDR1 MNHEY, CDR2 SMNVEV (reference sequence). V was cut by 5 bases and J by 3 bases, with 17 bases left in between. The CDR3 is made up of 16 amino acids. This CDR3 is CASSPRGGSGKNIQYF. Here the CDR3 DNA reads TGTGCCAGCAGTCCTAGGGGGGGTTCGGGCAAAAACATTCAGTACTTC.

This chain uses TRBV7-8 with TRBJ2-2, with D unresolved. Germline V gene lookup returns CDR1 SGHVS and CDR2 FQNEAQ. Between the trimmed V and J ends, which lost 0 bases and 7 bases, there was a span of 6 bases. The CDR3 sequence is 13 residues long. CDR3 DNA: TGTGCCAGCAGCTTAGCGCGCGTCGGGGAGCTGTTTTTT. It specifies CASSLARVGELFF.

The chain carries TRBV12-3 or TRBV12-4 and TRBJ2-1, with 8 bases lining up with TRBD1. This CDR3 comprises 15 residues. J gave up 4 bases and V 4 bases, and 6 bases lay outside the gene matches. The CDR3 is CASSSRTGLYNEQFF. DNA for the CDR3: TGTGCCAGCAGTTCCCGGACAGGGTTGTACAATGAGCAGTTCTTC.

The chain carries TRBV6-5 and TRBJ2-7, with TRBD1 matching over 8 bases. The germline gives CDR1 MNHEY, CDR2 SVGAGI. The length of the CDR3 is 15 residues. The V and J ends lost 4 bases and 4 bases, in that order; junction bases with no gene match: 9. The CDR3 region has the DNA TGTGCCAGCAGTTCAAACAGGGGGGCTGGATACGAGCAGTACTTC. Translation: CASSSNRGAGYEQYF.

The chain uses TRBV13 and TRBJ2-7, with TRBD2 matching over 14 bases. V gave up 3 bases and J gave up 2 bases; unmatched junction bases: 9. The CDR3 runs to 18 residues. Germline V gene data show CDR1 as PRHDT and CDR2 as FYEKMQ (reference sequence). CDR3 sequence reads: CASSFGTSGGSVAYEQYF. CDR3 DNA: TGTGCCAGCAGCTTTGGGACTAGCGGGGGTTCGGTCGCCTACGAGCAGTACTTC.

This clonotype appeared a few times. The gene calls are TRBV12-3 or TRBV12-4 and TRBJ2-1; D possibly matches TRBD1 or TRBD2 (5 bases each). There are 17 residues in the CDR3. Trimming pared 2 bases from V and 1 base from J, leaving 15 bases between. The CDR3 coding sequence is TGTGCCAGCAGTTTAATATTGGGACGGGCATCCTACAATGAGCAGTTCTTC. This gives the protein CASSLILGRASYNEQFF.

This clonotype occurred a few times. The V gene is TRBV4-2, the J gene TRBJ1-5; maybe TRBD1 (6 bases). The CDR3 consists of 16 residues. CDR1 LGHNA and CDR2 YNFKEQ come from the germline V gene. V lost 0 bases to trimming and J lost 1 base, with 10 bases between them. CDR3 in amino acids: CASSQDQGSSNQPQHF. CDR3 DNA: TGTGCCAGCAGCCAAGACCAGGGGAGCAGCAATCAGCCCCAGCATTTT.

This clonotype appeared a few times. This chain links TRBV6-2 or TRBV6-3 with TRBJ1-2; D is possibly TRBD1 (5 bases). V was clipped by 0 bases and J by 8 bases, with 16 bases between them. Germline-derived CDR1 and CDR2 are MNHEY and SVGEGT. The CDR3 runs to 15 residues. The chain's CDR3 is CASSYSMGPNEGYTF. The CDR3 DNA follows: TGTGCCAGCAGTTACTCTATGGGGCCTAATGAAGGCTACACCTTC.